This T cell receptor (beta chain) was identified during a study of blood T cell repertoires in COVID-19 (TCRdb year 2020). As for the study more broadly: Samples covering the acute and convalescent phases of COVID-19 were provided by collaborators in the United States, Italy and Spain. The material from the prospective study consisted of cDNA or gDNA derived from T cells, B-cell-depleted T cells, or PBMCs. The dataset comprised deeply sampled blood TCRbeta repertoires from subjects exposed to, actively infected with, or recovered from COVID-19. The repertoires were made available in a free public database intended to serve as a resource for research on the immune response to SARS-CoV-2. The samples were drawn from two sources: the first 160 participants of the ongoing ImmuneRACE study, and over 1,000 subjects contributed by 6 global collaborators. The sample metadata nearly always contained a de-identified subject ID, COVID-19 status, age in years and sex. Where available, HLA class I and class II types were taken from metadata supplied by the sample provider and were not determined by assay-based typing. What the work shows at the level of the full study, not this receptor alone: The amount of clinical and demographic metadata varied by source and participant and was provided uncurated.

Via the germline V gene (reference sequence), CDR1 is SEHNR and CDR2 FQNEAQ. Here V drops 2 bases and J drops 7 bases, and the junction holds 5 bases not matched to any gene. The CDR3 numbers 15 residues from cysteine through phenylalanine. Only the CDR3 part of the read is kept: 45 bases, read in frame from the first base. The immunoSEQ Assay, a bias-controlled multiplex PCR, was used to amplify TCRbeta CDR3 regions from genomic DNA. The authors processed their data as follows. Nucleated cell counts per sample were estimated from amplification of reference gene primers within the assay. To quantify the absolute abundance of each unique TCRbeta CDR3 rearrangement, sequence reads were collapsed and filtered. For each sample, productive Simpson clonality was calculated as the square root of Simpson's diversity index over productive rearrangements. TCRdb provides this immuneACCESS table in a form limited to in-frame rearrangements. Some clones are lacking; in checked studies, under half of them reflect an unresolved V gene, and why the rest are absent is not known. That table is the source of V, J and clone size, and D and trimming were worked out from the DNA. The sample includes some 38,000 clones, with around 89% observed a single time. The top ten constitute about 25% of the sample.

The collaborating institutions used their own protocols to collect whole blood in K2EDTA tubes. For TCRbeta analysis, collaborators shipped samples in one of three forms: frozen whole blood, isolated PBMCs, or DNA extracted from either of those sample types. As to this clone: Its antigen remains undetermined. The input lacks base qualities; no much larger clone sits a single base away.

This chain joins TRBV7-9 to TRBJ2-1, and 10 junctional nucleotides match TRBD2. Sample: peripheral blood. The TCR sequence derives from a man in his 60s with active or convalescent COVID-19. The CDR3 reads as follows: CASSLLAGVANEQFF. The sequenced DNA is TGTGCCAGCAGCTTACTAGCGGGAGTTGCAAATGAGCAGTTCTTC.